One sample yielded the 18 T cell receptor beta chains listed below, sequenced in a study of regulatory T cells in long-lasting Graves disease. The time point was: newly diagnosed GD, antithyroid drugs for less than 3 months. The TCR library used RNA extracted from PBMCs. Through Arm-PCR of CDR3 regions and iRepertoire HTBI primers, TCR beta libraries were built. From the multiplex PCR reads, TCRdb called clonotypes with MiXCR, one entry per CDR3 protein. The sample contains about 200,000 distinct CDR3 sequences, approximately 20% of which appear only once. The source was peripheral blood mononuclear cells (PBMCs), collected at new diagnosis, from a patient treated with antithyroid drugs. Receptors originate from a female donor with Graves disease.

The chain is built from TRBV12-3 or TRBV12-4 and TRBJ2-5; 14 bases are a match to TRBD2. After removal of 2 bases from V and 7 bases from J, the junction contained 3 bases not matched to a gene. The CDR3 contains 15 residues. CDR3 sequence reads: CASSLKGLAGGTQYF. The CDR3, as DNA: TGTGCCAGCAGTTTAAAAGGACTAGCGGGAGGGACCCAGTACTTC.

This clonotype was seen a few times. The chain recombines TRBV20-1 with TRBJ2-3; D is undetermined. The germline V gene has CDR1 DFQATT and CDR2 SNEGSKA (reference sequence). The germline V and J ends were trimmed by 0 bases and 1 base, with 20 bases remaining between them. CDR3 length equals 18 residues. The CDR3 nucleotides read TGCAGTGCTAGAGAGCTTTGGACCCGAGAACGGGGCACAGATACGCAGTATTTT. This gives the protein CSARELWTRERGTDTQYF.

This clonotype was picked up many times. The V gene is TRBV7-4, the J gene TRBJ2-3; D is uncertain. V lost 7 bases, J lost 1 base, and 12 bases lay in between. CDR1 is SGHVT, CDR2 SQSDAQ, per germline. CDR3 size: 14 residues. The DNA for the CDR3 is TGTGCCAGCACCAATCGAGTCCGCACAGATACGCAGTATTTT. As protein: CASTNRVRTDTQYF.

This clonotype was seen many times. The chain employs TRBV20-1 and TRBJ1-5; 9 bases are a match to TRBD1. The CDR3 sequence is 15 residues long. V shed 3 bases, J shed 2 bases, and the junction held 5 bases outside the gene matches. Germline assignment: CDR1 DFQATT and CDR2 SNEGSKA (reference sequence). This chain's CDR3 is CSASPWDRGNQPQHF. CDR3 nucleotide sequence: TGCAGTGCTAGCCCTTGGGACAGGGGCAATCAGCCCCAGCATTTT.

This clonotype was found many times. V usage is TRBV28 and J usage is TRBJ1-2; the D gene is possibly TRBD1 (5 bases). The CDR3 length is 13 residues. V dropped 6 bases and J dropped 4 bases, with 12 bases sitting between them. Germline CDR1 and CDR2: MDHEN and SYDVKM. The CDR3: CASSPSGTYGYTF. In nucleotides, the CDR3 is TGTGCCAGCAGCCCCTCGGGGACCTATGGCTACACCTTC.

This clonotype has at least ten counts. The chain couples TRBV6-1 to TRBJ1-1, with a tentative D call TRBD1 (6 bases). The CDR3 length is 13 residues. Trimming shortened V by 7 bases and J by 3 bases, and 12 bases separated the two germline ends. In germline, CDR1 is MNHNS, CDR2 SASEGT. The CDR3 DNA follows: TGTGCCAGCACTAGGACAGTTGACACTGAAGCTTTCTTT. It is translated as CASTRTVDTEAFF.

This clonotype was found many times. The rearrangement joins TRBV9 to TRBJ1-2; D not certain. V lost 0 bases and J lost 5, with 14 bases in between. Per germline, CDR1 SGDLS and CDR2 YYNGEE. The CDR3 runs to 15 residues. The CDR3 here is CASSVDHSLIYGYTF. In DNA, the CDR3 is TGTGCCAGCAGCGTAGATCACAGCCTTATTTATGGCTACACCTTC.

This clonotype was seen many times. CDR3 DNA sequence: TGTGCCAGCAGCCTGGGACAGTACAGCGAGCAGTTCTTC. It yields the protein CASSLGQYSEQFF. The chain is built from TRBV7-2 and TRBJ2-1; 7 bases match TRBD1. CDR3 length equals 13 residues. J gave up 10 bases and V 5 bases, and 8 bases lay outside the gene matches. CDR1 is SGHTA and CDR2 is FQGNSA in the germline V gene.

This clonotype appeared many times. The chain couples TRBV7-2 to TRBJ1-2; D unclear. CDR1 is SGHTA, CDR2 FQGNSA, per germline. This CDR3 has 13 amino acids. Trimming shortened V by 1 base and J by 8 bases, and 11 bases separated the two germline ends. CDR3 in amino acids: CASSLEMAMGYTF. The CDR3, as DNA: TGTGCCAGCAGCTTAGAAATGGCCATGGGCTACACCTTC. Complete variable domain (other parts from reference TRBV7-2 and TRBJ1-2): GAGVSQSPSNKVTEKGKDVELRCDPISGHTALYWYRQSLGQGLEFLIYFQGNSAPDKSGLPSDRFSAERTGGSVSTLTIQRTQQEDSAVYLCASSLEMAMGYTFGSGTRLTVV.

The J gene is TRBJ1-1, the V gene TRBV7-2; D remains ambiguous. V dropped 4 bases and J dropped 0 bases, with 9 bases sitting between them. CDR3 length equals 14 residues. The germline V gene has CDR1 SGHTA and CDR2 FQGNSA. CDR3 sequence reads: CASSSYTVNTEAFF. The CDR3 DNA sequence: TGTGCCAGCAGCTCGTATACAGTGAACACTGAAGCTTTCTTT.

This clonotype was seen many times. This chain connects TRBV20-1 to TRBJ2-1; 11 bases are shared with TRBD2. The length of the CDR3 is 17 residues. V trimming: 2 bases; J trimming: 3 bases; junction bases outside the gene matches: 9. From germline, CDR1 is DFQATT and CDR2 SNEGSKA (reference sequence). The CDR3 protein is CSARPGASGRHYNEQFF. In nucleotides, the CDR3 is TGCAGTGCTAGACCCGGGGCTAGCGGGAGGCACTACAATGAGCAGTTCTTC.

This clonotype was recorded at least ten times. The J gene is TRBJ2-4, the V gene TRBV10-2; 7 bases match TRBD2. The germline V gene encodes CDR1 WSHSY and CDR2 SAAADI. V shed 3 bases and J 0 bases; nucleotides not matched to a gene: 2. The CDR3 totals 15 residues. This chain's CDR3 is CASSDGGLAKNIQYF. Here the CDR3 DNA reads TGCGCCAGCAGTGACGGGGGGTTAGCCAAAAACATTCAGTACTTC.

The CDR3 nucleotides are TGTGCCTGGAGTGTACAGGGGTTAACCAAAAACATTCAGTACTTC. Its protein is CAWSVQGLTKNIQYF. The V gene is TRBV30, the J gene TRBJ2-4; TRBD1 agrees at 7 bases. J was trimmed by 2 bases and V by 0 bases; bases with no gene match: 4. There are 15 residues in the CDR3. Per the germline V gene, CDR1 is GTSNPN and CDR2 is SVGIG (reference sequence).

Ten or more counts support this clonotype. The rearrangement uses TRBV6-5 and TRBJ1-1; 11 nucleotides agree with TRBD1. This CDR3 has 16 residues. J was trimmed by 5 bases and V by 4 bases; bases with no gene match: 9. CDR1 is MNHEY and CDR2 is SVGAGI in the germline V gene. This chain's CDR3 is CASSFGQGAQRTEAFF. CDR3 nucleotides: TGTGCCAGCAGTTTCGGACAGGGGGCTCAAAGAACTGAAGCTTTCTTT.

CDR3 protein: CASRPRQGSSHVTQYF. The CDR3 nucleotides are TGTGCCAGCAGACCTCGACAGGGGTCGTCACATGTTACGCAGTATTTT. The J gene is TRBJ2-3, the V gene TRBV5-8; 8 bases agree with TRBD1. The germline gives CDR1 SGHTS, CDR2 YDEGEE. Trimming cost V 5 bases and J 8 bases; bases outside gene matches: 16. The CDR3 is 16 amino acids.

As regards this clonotype: Just one base apart from a much larger clone, this may be a read error. The CDR3 does not close with the conserved phenylalanine or tryptophan, likely indicating a read error. The rearrangement joins TRBV6-5 to TRBJ1-1; no clear D gene. The CDR3 is 13 amino acids. V was cut by 0 bases and J by 1 base, with 3 bases left in between. CDR1 and CDR2 from the germline V gene are MNHEY and SVGAGI. The CDR3 protein is CASSYSENTEAFS. DNA of the CDR3: TGTGCCAGCAGTTACTCGGAGAACACTGAAGCTTTCTCT.

In this sample, this clonotype turned up many times. The chain recombines TRBV18 with TRBJ2-7; D is undetermined. CDR1 is KGHSH and CDR2 is LQKENI in the germline V gene. The CDR3 is 15 amino acids. Trimming pared 5 bases from V and 0 bases from J, leaving 14 bases between. The CDR3 loop is CASSSSKESSYEQYF. The CDR3 region has the DNA TGTGCCAGCTCATCGAGCAAGGAGAGCTCCTACGAGCAGTACTTC. Variable domain in full (rest from reference TRBV18 and TRBJ2-7): NAGVMQNPRHLVRRRGQEARLRCSPMKGHSHVYWYRQLPEEGLKFMVYLQKENIIDESGMPKERFSAEFPKEGPSILRIQQVVRGDSAAYFCASSSSKESSYEQYFGPGTRLTVT.

This clonotype has a handful of counts. The chain combines TRBV20-1 with TRBJ2-2; 8 bases match TRBD1. CDR1 DFQATT and CDR2 SNEGSKA come from the germline V gene (reference sequence). After removal of 1 base from V and 2 bases from J, the junction contained 6 bases not matched to a gene. This CDR3 is 16 amino acids long. This CDR3 is CSARGGDRGNTGELFF. The CDR3 coding sequence is TGCAGTGCTAGAGGGGGAGACAGGGGTAACACCGGGGAGCTGTTTTTT.